Below, 13 T cell receptor beta chains from the same sample are listed, as sequenced in a study of T cells in Graves' hyperthyroidism and ophthalmopathy. Amplification of TCR beta CDR3 regions was performed using RNA transcripts as template. A set of HTBI primers served as the primers for a first-round RT-PCR of the TCR CDR3. TCRdb re-derived calls from the multiplex PCR reads in MiXCR, one entry per CDR3 protein. The sample holds 500,000 to 800,000 distinct CDR3 sequences, about 14% seen once. Sequenced material: blood. The receptors derive from a woman aged 50 to 65 with Graves' ophthalmopathy.

There are many counts of this clonotype. The chain combines TRBV5-8 with TRBJ2-1; no clear D. V dropped 3 bases and J dropped 7 bases, with 14 bases sitting between them. The germline V gene encodes CDR1 SGHTS and CDR2 YDEGEE. The CDR3 covers 14 residues. The CDR3 nucleotides are TGTGCCAGCAGCTCCGGACGGTTACGGAATGAGCAGTTCTTC. Protein sequence: CASSSGRLRNEQFF.

For this clonotype: A much larger clone differs from this one at a single base, so this may be a read error. The J gene is TRBJ2-3, the V gene TRBV15; no definite D call. V was clipped by 5 bases and J by 5 bases, with 26 bases between them. The CDR3 runs 18 residues. The germline V gene has CDR1 LNHNV and CDR2 YYDKDF (reference sequence). The CDR3 sequence is CATSGREESRRGEDTQYF. CDR3 nucleotide sequence: TGTGCCACCAGCGGAAGAGAGGAATCAAGGAGAGGAGAAGATACGCAGTATTTT.

There are many counts of this clonotype. The chain couples TRBV11-2 to TRBJ2-2; TRBD2 aligns across 10 bases. This CDR3 is built from 17 residues. CDR1 is SGHAT and CDR2 is FQNNGV in the germline V gene. Trimming at V came to 10 bases and at J to 4 bases, leaving 15 bases not matched to a gene. The DNA for the CDR3 is TGTGCCACAGGCGCTAGCGGGAGCCTGTTGATCACCGGGGAGCTGTTTTTT. It specifies CATGASGSLLITGELFF.

The chain links TRBV19 to TRBJ1-5; D unresolved. There are 13 residues in the CDR3. Between the trimmed V and J ends, which lost 8 bases and 5 bases, there was a span of 13 bases. Germline V CDR1 and CDR2: LNHDA, SQIVND (reference sequence). The CDR3 bases are TGTGCCAGTGGATCTTGGGCGGATCAGCCCCAGCATTTT. Its translation: CASGSWADQPQHF.

The chain is built from TRBV10-3 and TRBJ2-7, with TRBD1 identical over 8 bases. The junction had 6 bases not matched to a gene; V was cut back by 2 bases and J by 3 bases. This CDR3 comprises 15 residues. CDR1 ENHRY and CDR2 SYGVKD come from the germline V gene. CDR3 sequence reads: CAISEGTGFFYEQYF. The DNA of the CDR3 is TGTGCCATCAGTGAGGGGACAGGATTTTTCTACGAGCAGTACTTC.

The chain is built from TRBV6-1 and TRBJ1-2; D is undetermined. Trimming took 3 bases from V and 2 from J, leaving 7 bases between them. CDR1 and CDR2 (germline): MNHNS, SASEGT. The CDR3 covers 13 residues. Written as DNA, the CDR3 is TGTGCCAGCAGTGACGAGGACAACTATGGCTACACCTTC. Its protein is CASSDEDNYGYTF.

This clonotype was observed many times. The CDR3 loop reads CASSLYDHRGRVPDTQYF. The CDR3 coding sequence is TGTGCCAGCAGTTTATATGACCACAGGGGGCGCGTCCCAGATACGCAGTATTTT. V is TRBV28 and J is TRBJ2-3; TRBD1 agrees at 9 bases. V shed 1 base, J shed 4 bases, and the junction held 12 bases outside the gene matches. This CDR3 comprises 18 residues. Germline CDR1 MDHEN, CDR2 SYDVKM.

The genes are TRBV15 and TRBJ1-6, with D hard to call. Germline V gene lookup returns CDR1 LNHNV and CDR2 YYDKDF (reference sequence). V was shortened by 0 bases and J by 4 bases, with 10 bases between the two germline ends. The CDR3 length is 16 residues. The CDR3 protein is CATSRDPTIYNSPLHF. The CDR3 coding sequence is TGTGCCACCAGCAGAGATCCCACAATTTATAATTCACCCCTCCACTTT.

This clonotype was recorded at least ten times. The chain employs TRBV29-1 and TRBJ1-1, with unresolved D. This CDR3 has 11 amino acids. Germline CDR1 reads SQVTM; CDR2 reads ANQGSEA. Trimming took off 4 bases at V and 4 bases at J, with 7 bases between the two ends. Here the CDR3 reads CSVGGGTEAFF. CDR3 nucleotide sequence: TGCAGCGTTGGGGGTGGCACTGAAGCTTTCTTT.

This clonotype came up many times. The rearrangement uses TRBV20-1 and TRBJ2-1; 8 bases are shared with TRBD1. The ends lost 2 bases at V and 3 bases at J; junction bases unmatched: 3. Looked up from germline, CDR1 is DFQATT and CDR2 is SNEGSKA (reference sequence). This CDR3 spans 14 amino acids. CDR3 residues: CSARPGQDYNEQFF. The CDR3 DNA is TGCAGTGCTAGACCGGGACAGGACTACAATGAGCAGTTCTTC.

This clonotype was detected many times. The J gene is TRBJ2-2, the V gene TRBV11-3; D ambiguous. V lost 5 bases, J lost 4 bases, and 14 bases lay in between. This CDR3 has 15 amino acids. Per the germline V gene, CDR1 is SGHNT and CDR2 is YENEEA. In DNA, the CDR3 is TGTGCCAGCAGCCGAAATCGGGTTGTCACCGGGGAGCTGTTTTTT. Its protein is CASSRNRVVTGELFF.

This clonotype has a count of ten or more. This chain links TRBV19 with TRBJ1-1; no definite D call. Germline lookup yields CDR1 LNHDA and CDR2 SQIVND (reference sequence). V was pared by 5 bases and J by 4 bases, with 20 bases between. This CDR3 comprises 16 residues. CDR3 bases: TGTGCCAGTAGTTACCGCGGCCCTCGATTTGGCACTGAAGCTTTCTTT. Protein: CASSYRGPRFGTEAFF.

In this sample, this clonotype turned up many times. The J gene is TRBJ2-3, the V gene TRBV7-6, with 12 bases identical to TRBD2. This CDR3 spans 16 amino acids. With 5 bases clipped from V and 0 bases from J, the junction kept 3 bases outside the gene matches. Germline V CDR1 and CDR2: SGHVS, FNYEAQ. CDR3: CASSGTSGRSTDTQYF. As DNA, the CDR3 is TGTGCCAGCAGCGGAACTAGCGGGAGGAGCACAGATACGCAGTATTTT.